These 26 T cell receptor beta chains originate from one sample sequenced in a study of a mutant IDH1 vaccine in newly diagnosed glioma. TCRdb's copy holds only in-frame clones and misses some; the assay was immunoSEQ multiplex PCR. The sample has 80,000 to 100,000 clones; around 79% are singletons. Indicated time point: baseline, week 1 (first vaccination visit). Treatment meaning: pre-vaccination baseline after standard-of-care therapy. Here the sequenced sample was PBMCs, taken from a glioma patient treated with radiotherapy, temozolomide or both. These receptors all come from a man aged 35-49 years with glioma. Some clones in this sample may be carry-over from other donors' samples.

This chain connects TRBV6-1 to TRBJ1-2, with 10 bases identical to TRBD1. Germline V gene sequence: CDR1 MNHNS, CDR2 SASEGT. J lost 11 bases, V lost 8 bases, and 11 bases had no gene match. There are 13 residues in the CDR3. Here the CDR3 reads CASGRGDRGLYTF. The CDR3 DNA is TGTGCCAGCGGCCGAGGCGACAGGGGGCTATACACCTTC.

The chain carries TRBV29-1 and TRBJ1-2; possibly TRBD1 for D (5 bases). The CDR3 length is 13 residues. The germline gives CDR1 SQVTM, CDR2 ANQGSEA. Trimming took off 8 bases at V and 7 bases at J, with 20 bases between the two ends. The CDR3 nucleotides read TGCAGCTCCCCTGGGGGGGGGTCGGGTGGCTACACCTTC. Translated, it gives CSSPGGGSGGYTF. The complete variable domain, with remaining parts taken from reference TRBV29-1 and TRBJ1-2, reads SAVISQKPSRDICQRGTSLTIQCQVDSQVTMMFWYRQQPGQSLTLIATANQGSEATYESGFVIDKFPISRPNLTFSTLTVSNMSPEDSSIYLCSSPGGGSGGYTFGSGTRLTVV.

V is TRBV27 and J is TRBJ1-1, with 9 positions matching TRBD1. Unmatched junction bases numbered 3, after V lost 6 bases and J lost 1 base. This CDR3 spans 14 amino acids. Germline CDR1 MNHEY, CDR2 SMNVEV (reference sequence). The CDR3 DNA reads TGTGCCAGCAGCCTGGGACAGGGGAACACTGAAGCTTTCTTT. Its protein is CASSLGQGNTEAFF.

The CDR3 is CASSQDRREFFNSPLHF. CDR3 DNA: TGCGCCAGCAGCCAAGATCGGAGGGAATTTTTCAATTCACCCCTCCACTTT. The chain is built from TRBV4-1 and TRBJ1-6, with unresolved D. Germline V gives CDR1 MGHRA, CDR2 YSYEKL. Between the trimmed V and J ends, which lost 0 bases and 7 bases, there was a span of 16 bases. CDR3 length: 17 amino acids.

The J gene is TRBJ1-2, the V gene TRBV9; D uncertain. Trimming shortened V by 5 bases and J by 4 bases, and 12 bases separated the two germline ends. CDR3 length equals 13 residues. Germline values: CDR1 SGDLS, CDR2 YYNGEE. The CDR3 sequence is CASRPAASYGYTF. The CDR3 DNA sequence: TGTGCCAGCAGGCCGGCAGCTAGCTATGGCTACACCTTC. The full variable domain, its missing parts supplied by reference TRBV9 and TRBJ1-2, is DSGVTQTPKHLITATGQRVTLRCSPRSGDLSVYWYQQSLDQGLQFLIQYYNGEERAKGNILERFSAQQFPDLHSELNLSSLELGDSALYFCASRPAASYGYTFGSGTRLTVV.

The chain couples TRBV10-3 to TRBJ2-1, with 10 bases lining up with TRBD2. CDR3 length equals 15 residues. V gave up 7 bases and J gave up 4 bases; unmatched junction bases: 7. Germline V lookup: CDR1 ENHRY, CDR2 SYGVKD. The CDR3 DNA reads as TGTGCCATCACCCGGGGTAGCGGGGGGTACAATGAGCAGTTCTTC. As protein: CAITRGSGGYNEQFF.

The V and J genes are TRBV5-4 and TRBJ1-2; 7 nucleotides agree with TRBD1. The CDR3 has 16 residues. Per the germline V gene, CDR1 is SGHNT and CDR2 is YYREEE (reference sequence). With V trimmed by 4 bases and J by 4 bases, 13 bases remained unmatched. The CDR3 is CASSIGQAGPSYGYTF. In nucleotides, the CDR3 is TGTGCCAGCAGCATAGGACAGGCCGGCCCCAGCTATGGCTACACCTTC.

The J gene is TRBJ2-1, the V gene TRBV13; D perhaps matches TRBD1 (5 bases). Germline loops: CDR1 PRHDT, CDR2 FYEKMQ (reference sequence). With 3 bases removed from V and 12 bases from J, the gap between germline ends came to 12 bases. This CDR3 contains 12 residues. In DNA, the CDR3 is TGTGCCAGCAGCTTGGGGCAAAACGGGCAGTTCTTC. Translated: CASSLGQNGQFF.

The rearrangement uses TRBV7-9 and TRBJ2-6, with D possibly matching TRBD2 (6 bases). The V and J ends lost 4 bases and 0 bases respectively, with 13 bases between them. The germline gives CDR1 SEHNR, CDR2 FQNEAQ (reference sequence). The CDR3 length is 17 residues. The CDR3 is CASSSGGQSSGANVLTF. The CDR3 DNA is TGTGCCAGCAGCTCAGGAGGGCAGAGCTCTGGGGCCAACGTCCTGACTTTC.

Ten or more counts support this clone. The chain couples TRBV6-5 to TRBJ1-1, with TRBD1 as a possible D gene (6 bases). Germline V gives CDR1 MNHEY, CDR2 SVGAGI. This CDR3 is 14 amino acids long. V lost 4 bases and J lost 6, with 15 bases in between. The CDR3 sequence is CASSSWGPSSEAFF. The DNA for the CDR3 is TGTGCCAGCAGTTCGTGGGGGCCGTCCTCTGAAGCTTTCTTT.

This rearrangement joins TRBV9 to TRBJ2-1, with D perhaps TRBD1 (5 bases). The V gene's germline CDR1 is SGDLS and CDR2 YYNGEE. V was clipped by 2 bases and J by 6 bases, with 15 bases between them. The CDR3 consists of 15 residues. CDR3 sequence reads: CASSVDTIQVNEQFF. In DNA form, the CDR3 reads TGTGCCAGCAGCGTTGACACAATACAGGTCAATGAGCAGTTCTTC.

The chain links TRBV30 to TRBJ2-7, with TRBD2 identical over 7 bases. Unmatched junction bases numbered 6, after V lost 0 bases and J lost 4 bases. Germline V gene lookup returns CDR1 GTSNPN and CDR2 SVGIG (reference sequence). The CDR3 totals 14 residues. The CDR3: CAWSVGGVAYEQYF. In DNA form, the CDR3 reads TGTGCCTGGAGTGTGGGGGGGGTCGCTTACGAGCAGTACTTC.

V is TRBV27 and J is TRBJ2-7; 9 bases map to TRBD1. V shed 4 bases and J 5 bases; nucleotides not matched to a gene: 9. The CDR3 extends over 15 amino acids. Germline CDR1 MNHEY, CDR2 SMNVEV (reference sequence). CDR3 protein: CASSWGGTGSDEQYF. CDR3 DNA sequence: TGTGCCAGCAGTTGGGGCGGGACAGGGTCCGACGAGCAGTACTTC.

The chain is built from TRBV11-2 and TRBJ2-7; 11 nucleotides agree with TRBD2. The ends lost 5 bases at V and 3 bases at J; junction bases unmatched: 6. The CDR3 length is 15 residues. Germline V CDR1 and CDR2: SGHAT, FQNNGV. The CDR3 spells CASSPASGGSYEQYF. In DNA form, the CDR3 reads TGTGCCAGCAGCCCTGCTAGCGGGGGGAGCTACGAGCAGTACTTC.

The chain recombines TRBV29-1 with TRBJ2-5; D is unclear. Trimming took off 3 bases at V and 3 bases at J, with 11 bases between the two ends. Germline V lookup: CDR1 SQVTM, CDR2 ANQGSEA. CDR3 length equals 13 residues. The chain's CDR3 is CSVETRAKETQYF. The CDR3 nucleotides read TGCAGCGTTGAGACCAGAGCTAAAGAGACCCAGTACTTC.

The V gene is TRBV7-9, the J gene TRBJ2-7, with D perhaps TRBD2 (5 bases). V shed 5 bases and J shed 2 bases, with 13 bases lying between them. Germline CDR1 and CDR2: SEHNR and FQNEAQ (reference sequence). The CDR3 totals 14 residues. The CDR3, as DNA: TGTGCCAGCAGCCAACGGGGTCAAGCCTACGAGCAGTACTTC. This translates into CASSQRGQAYEQYF.

The V and J genes are TRBV10-1 and TRBJ2-3; D remains unclear. Germline CDR1 and CDR2: WNHNN and SYGVQD (reference sequence). Trimming pared 5 bases from V and 0 bases from J, leaving 3 bases between. The CDR3 sequence is 12 residues long. CDR3 residues: CASSTSTDTQYF. In DNA, the CDR3 is TGCGCCAGCAGTACGAGCACAGATACGCAGTATTTT.

The chain is built from TRBV9 and TRBJ1-4, with unresolved D. CDR1 SGDLS and CDR2 YYNGEE come from the germline V gene. The CDR3 runs 13 residues. Trimming stripped 7 bases from V and 6 bases from J, with 13 bases between. Here the CDR3 DNA reads TGTGCCAGCGGCACGGACGGGGATGAAAAACTGTTTTTT. Its protein product is CASGTDGDEKLFF.

The chain carries TRBV6-5 and TRBJ1-3, with 7 nucleotides matching TRBD1. The CDR3 contains 14 residues. V gave up 9 bases and J gave up 1 base; unmatched junction bases: 6. CDR1 is MNHEY and CDR2 is SVGAGI in the germline V gene. CDR3 DNA: TGTGCCAGTTCTGGGACAGCATCTGGAAACACCATATATTTT. Encoded protein: CASSGTASGNTIYF.

The chain uses TRBV25-1 and TRBJ2-5; D assignment may be TRBD1 or TRBD2 (5 bases each). With 4 bases removed from V and 4 bases from J, the gap between germline ends came to 10 bases. Germline V gene lookup returns CDR1 MGHDK and CDR2 SYGVNS. This CDR3 has 13 residues. The CDR3 DNA follows: TGTGCCAGCAGTGCCGGGGCGGTAGAGACCCAGTACTTC. Translation gives CASSAGAVETQYF.

The gene calls are TRBV28 and TRBJ1-1; the match to TRBD1 covers 9 bases. Germline trimming cut 3 bases from V and 4 bases from J; bases unmatched to any gene: 6. Germline assignment: CDR1 MDHEN and CDR2 SYDVKM. The CDR3 runs to 15 residues. The CDR3 DNA sequence: TGTGCCAGCAGTTTTATCGGGACAGGGCTCACTGAAGCTTTCTTT. This translates into CASSFIGTGLTEAFF.

This clone was observed once. DNA for the CDR3: TGTGCCAGCACCTCCCGTTTGAGGGTTGCCCTCTATGGCTACACCTTC. It specifies CASTSRLRVALYGYTF. The V and J genes are TRBV2 and TRBJ1-2, with D unclear. V was clipped by 7 bases and J by 4 bases, with 22 bases between them. The CDR3 is 16 residues long. Germline V gene data show CDR1 as SNHLY and CDR2 as FYNNEI.

The chain combines TRBV5-1 with TRBJ1-3; D is unclear. The CDR3 runs to 15 residues. Germline lookup yields CDR1 SGHRS and CDR2 YFSETQ. Trimming removed 4 bases from V and 0 bases from J, with 11 bases in between. The chain's CDR3 is CASSLGEVSGNTIYF. CDR3 in DNA: TGCGCCAGCAGCCTTGGTGAGGTCTCTGGAAACACCATATATTTT.

This chain uses TRBV5-1 with TRBJ2-2, with D perhaps matching TRBD2 (5 bases). The CDR3 sequence is 17 residues long. Trimming removed 0 bases from V and 2 bases from J, with 14 bases in between. Germline V gene lookup returns CDR1 SGHRS and CDR2 YFSETQ. CDR3 protein: CASSLGTSGINTGELFF. Here the CDR3 DNA reads TGCGCCAGCAGCTTGGGGACGAGCGGTATTAACACCGGGGAGCTGTTTTTT.

With respect to this clone: The sample has other DNA sequences that encode this CDR3 too. This sequence joins TRBV30 and TRBJ1-1; 7 nucleotides align to TRBD1. CDR3 length: 13 amino acids. Germline lookup yields CDR1 GTSNPN and CDR2 SVGIG (reference sequence). Trimming at V came to 2 bases and at J to 4 bases, leaving 4 bases not matched to a gene. The CDR3 coding sequence is TGTGCCTGGAGTCGCCAGGGGGGCACTGAAGCTTTCTTT. Translation gives CAWSRQGGTEAFF.

The chain joins TRBV5-1 to TRBJ1-3; D is unresolved. The CDR3 extends over 17 amino acids. V gave up 2 bases and J gave up 0 bases, with 15 bases separating them. CDR1 and CDR2 from the germline V gene are SGHRS and YFSETQ. The CDR3 DNA is TGCGCCAGCAGCTTAGGAGTTGGTCGGAGCTCTGGAAACACCATATATTTT. This codes for CASSLGVGRSSGNTIYF.